The 14 T cell receptor beta chains presented below share a single source sample, sequenced in a study of blood T cell repertoires in COVID-19. TCRdb keeps only in-frame clones here, not all; method: immunoSEQ multiplex PCR. The data hold around 140,000 clones, with over 65% observed a single time. Sequenced material: peripheral blood. The receptors were sampled from a man aged 45-65 years with acute or convalescent COVID-19.

This clone was observed a few times. The chain carries TRBV6-6 and TRBJ1-2; 7 nucleotides line up with TRBD1. CDR1 and CDR2 (germline): MNHNY, SVGAGI (reference sequence). The CDR3 is 14 amino acids. The junction had 8 bases not matched to a gene; V was cut back by 6 bases and J by 4 bases. The CDR3 protein is CASSLRTGGYGYTF. For the CDR3, the DNA is TGTGCCAGCAGCCTCAGGACAGGAGGCTATGGCTACACCTTC.

This clone came up a few times. The genes are TRBV19 and TRBJ1-6; D uncertain. The CDR3 runs 14 residues. CDR1 is LNHDA, CDR2 SQIVND, per germline (reference sequence). V lost 1 base to trimming and J lost 10 bases, with 11 bases between them. The CDR3 DNA reads TGTGCCAGTAGTATAGTCCTAGGAGAATCACCCCTCCACTTT. It specifies CASSIVLGESPLHF. Looking up the rest from reference TRBV19 and TRBJ1-6 gives the full variable domain: DGGITQSPKYLFRKEGQNVTLSCEQNLNHDAMYWYRQDPGQGLRLIYYSQIVNDFQKGDIAEGYSVSREKKESFPLTVTSAQKNPTAFYLCASSIVLGESPLHFGNGTRLTVT.

The chain has TRBV30 and TRBJ1-6; D gene ambiguous. In germline, CDR1 is GTSNPN, CDR2 SVGIG (reference sequence). V lost 3 bases to trimming and J lost 17 bases, with 14 bases between them. The CDR3 has 11 residues. CDR3 sequence: CAWSTGNRIHF. For the CDR3, the DNA is TGTGCCTGGAGCACGGGTAATCGTATCCACTTT.

The rearrangement uses TRBV23-1 and TRBJ1-5; D perhaps matches TRBD1 (5 bases). TRBV23-1 is treated as an ORF (open reading frame) with a function not yet certain. This CDR3 has 15 amino acids. V lost 2 bases and J lost 4, with 12 bases in between. CDR3 sequence reads: CASSQSPGPNQPQHF. The CDR3 DNA reads as TGCGCCAGCAGTCAAAGTCCAGGGCCAAATCAGCCCCAGCATTTT.

The CDR3 nucleotides read TGTGCCAGCAGCTCGACAGATACGCAGTATTTT. Translated: CASSSTDTQYF. This chain uses TRBV9 with TRBJ2-3; D not resolved. The CDR3 sequence is 11 residues long. V dropped 4 bases and J dropped 3 bases, with 3 bases sitting between them. Germline CDR1 reads SGDLS; CDR2 reads YYNGEE.

The chain employs TRBV2 and TRBJ1-4; a possible D gene is TRBD1 (5 bases). The germline V gene has CDR1 SNHLY and CDR2 FYNNEI. The V and J ends lost 6 bases and 8 bases respectively, with 16 bases between them. CDR3 length: 14 amino acids. CDR3 region: CASRPQGMEEKLFF. As DNA, the CDR3 is TGTGCCAGCAGGCCGCAGGGAATGGAGGAAAAACTGTTTTTT.

This clone showed up just a few times. The chain couples TRBV30 to TRBJ2-3; 7 nucleotides match TRBD1. V trimming: 6 bases; J trimming: 2 bases; junction bases outside the gene matches: 5. Per the germline V gene, CDR1 is GTSNPN and CDR2 is SVGIG (reference sequence). The CDR3 consists of 13 residues. The CDR3 sequence is CACLDRTTDTQYF. CDR3 sequence (DNA): TGTGCCTGCCTGGACAGGACCACAGATACGCAGTATTTT.

This clone was seen just once. This chain connects TRBV5-1 to TRBJ2-1; TRBD2 matches 8 bases. Germline V gene data show CDR1 as SGHRS and CDR2 as YFSETQ. The CDR3 extends over 14 amino acids. Trimming took 3 bases from V and 5 from J; bases not matched to a gene: 4. The CDR3 here is CASSSTSGHNEQFF. The CDR3 bases are TGCGCCAGCAGCTCCACTAGCGGACACAATGAGCAGTTCTTC. The full variable domain, its missing parts supplied by reference TRBV5-1 and TRBJ2-1, is KAGVTQTPRYLIKTRGQQVTLSCSPISGHRSVSWYQQTPGQGLQFLFEYFSETQRNKGNFPGRFSGRQFSNSRSEMNVSTLELGDSALYLCASSSTSGHNEQFFGPGTRLTVL.

This clone appeared many times. The chain uses TRBV3-1 (or the pseudogene TRBV3-2) and TRBJ1-1; maybe TRBD1 (5 bases). With 1 base removed from V and 4 bases from J, the gap between germline ends came to 10 bases. This CDR3 is built from 14 residues. Germline CDR1 LGHDT, CDR2 YNNKEL (reference sequence). The CDR3 DNA reads as TGTGCCAGCAGCCAAGGGGTGGGGGGCACTGAAGCTTTCTTT. The encoded protein is CASSQGVGGTEAFF.

A few counts support this clone. J is TRBJ1-6 and V is TRBV4-2, with 8 bases that match TRBD1. V was pared by 1 base and J by 8 bases, with 4 bases of the junction left unmatched. Per germline, CDR1 LGHNA and CDR2 YNFKEQ. This CDR3 has 15 residues. CDR3 sequence (DNA): TGTGCCAGCAGCCAAGGGACAGGGACTTATTCACCCCTCCACTTT. Translating gives CASSQGTGTYSPLHF.

The chain is built from TRBV3-1 (or the pseudogene TRBV3-2) and TRBJ1-1; D may be TRBD1 (5 bases). Germline V CDR1 and CDR2: LGHDT, YNNKEL (reference sequence). Trimming stripped 1 base from V and 0 bases from J, with 18 bases between. CDR3 size: 18 residues. CDR3 DNA: TGTGCCAGCAGCCAAGTCTTGCCGGGGGGAGCAATGAACACTGAAGCTTTCTTT. Translation gives CASSQVLPGGAMNTEAFF.

This sequence joins TRBV25-1 and TRBJ1-2; 9 bases align to TRBD1. This CDR3 is 15 amino acids long. From germline, CDR1 is MGHDK and CDR2 SYGVNS. Losses at the gene ends were 8 bases for V and 1 base for J; bases not matched to a gene: 8. This chain's CDR3 is CASRPPGQGNYGYTF. The CDR3 DNA sequence: TGTGCCAGCCGACCCCCGGGACAGGGTAACTATGGCTACACCTTC.

V gene TRBV6-2 or TRBV6-3 combines with J gene TRBJ1-5, with no clear D. The CDR3 has 15 residues. The germline V gene has CDR1 MNHEY and CDR2 SVGEGT. Trimming pared 4 bases from V and 0 bases from J, leaving 10 bases between. CDR3 DNA: TGTGCCAGCAGTTCAAGATTCTATAGCAATCAGCCCCAGCATTTT. This encodes CASSSRFYSNQPQHF.

V and J are TRBV7-2 and TRBJ2-1, with a possible D match to TRBD2 (6 bases). V lost 1 base to trimming and J lost 3 bases, with 10 bases between them. Germline V CDR1 and CDR2: SGHTA, FQGNSA. This CDR3 region has 15 residues. DNA of the CDR3: TGTGCCAGCAGCTTAGGAGCGGGCAACTACAATGAGCAGTTCTTC. It is translated as CASSLGAGNYNEQFF.